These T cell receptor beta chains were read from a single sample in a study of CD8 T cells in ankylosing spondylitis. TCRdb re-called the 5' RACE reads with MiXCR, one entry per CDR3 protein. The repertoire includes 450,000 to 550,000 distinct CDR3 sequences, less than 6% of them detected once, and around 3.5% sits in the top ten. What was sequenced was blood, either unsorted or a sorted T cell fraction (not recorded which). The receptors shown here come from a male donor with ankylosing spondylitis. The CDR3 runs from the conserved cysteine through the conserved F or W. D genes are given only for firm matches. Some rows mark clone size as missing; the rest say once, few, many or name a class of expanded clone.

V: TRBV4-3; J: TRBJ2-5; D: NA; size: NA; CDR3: CASSQEIWGTSASLFETQYF; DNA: TGCGCCAGCAGCCAAGAAATTTGGGGCACTAGTGCCTCCTTGTTCGAGACCCAGTACTTC
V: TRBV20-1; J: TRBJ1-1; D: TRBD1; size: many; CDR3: CSAKRRGGNTEAFF; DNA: TGCAGTGCGAAGCGCAGGGGGGGAAACACTGAAGCTTTCTTT
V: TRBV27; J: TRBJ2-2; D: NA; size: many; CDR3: CASSFFGETGELFF; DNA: TGTGCCAGCAGTTTTTTCGGGGAAACCGGGGAGCTGTTTTTT
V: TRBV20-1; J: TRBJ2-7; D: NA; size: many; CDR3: CSATYRGLSYEQYF; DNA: TGCAGTGCTACCTACAGGGGACTTTCCTACGAGCAGTACTTC
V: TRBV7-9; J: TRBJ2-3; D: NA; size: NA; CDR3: CASSPQSGLTDTQYF; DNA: TGTGCCAGCAGCCCGCAAAGCGGGCTCACAGATACGCAGTATTTT
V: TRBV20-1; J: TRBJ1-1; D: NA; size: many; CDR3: CSARAWENLNTEAFF; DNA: TGCAGTGCTAGAGCATGGGAGAACCTGAACACTGAAGCTTTCTTT
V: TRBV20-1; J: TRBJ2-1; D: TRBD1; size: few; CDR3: CSARDPIRDRGFVAYNEQFF; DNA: TGCAGTGCTAGAGACCCGATTAGGGACAGGGGGTTTGTTGCCTACAATGAGCAGTTCTTC
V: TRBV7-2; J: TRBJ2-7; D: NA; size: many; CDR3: CASSLSVDLAYEQYF; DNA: TGTGCCAGCAGCTTATCGGTGGACCTTGCCTACGAGCAGTACTTC
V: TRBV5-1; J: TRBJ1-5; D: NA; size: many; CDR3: CASRARPGVNQPQHF; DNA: TGCGCCAGCAGGGCCCGACCGGGGGTTAATCAGCCCCAGCATTTT
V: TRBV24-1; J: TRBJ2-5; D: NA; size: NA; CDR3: CATSDTQIQETQYF; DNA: TGTGCCACCAGTGACACACAGATACAAGAGACCCAGTACTTC
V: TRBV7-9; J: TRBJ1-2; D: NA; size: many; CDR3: CASSLALAGGYGYTF; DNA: TGTGCCAGCAGCTTAGCGTTGGCAGGCGGTTATGGCTACACCTTC
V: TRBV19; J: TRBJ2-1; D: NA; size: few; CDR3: CASSISRSYNEQFF; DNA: TGTGCCAGTAGTATCTCCAGGAGCTACAATGAGCAGTTCTTC
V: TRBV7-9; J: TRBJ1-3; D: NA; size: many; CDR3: CASSLGTDGNTIYF; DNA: TGTGCCAGCAGCTTAGGGACAGACGGAAACACCATATATTTT
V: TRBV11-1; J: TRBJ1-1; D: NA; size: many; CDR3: CASTTMEGRVSQNTEAFF; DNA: TGTGCCAGCACCACGATGGAGGGCCGGGTAAGCCAGAACACTGAAGCTTTCTTT
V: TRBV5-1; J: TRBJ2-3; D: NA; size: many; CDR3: CASSPKQESRPLTDTQYF; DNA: TGCGCCAGCAGCCCTAAGCAAGAGAGCCGCCCTCTCACAGATACGCAGTATTTT
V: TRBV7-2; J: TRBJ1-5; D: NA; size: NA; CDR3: CASSSGSVSNQPQHF; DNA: TGTGCCAGCAGCTCAGGCTCCGTTAGCAATCAGCCCCAGCATTTT
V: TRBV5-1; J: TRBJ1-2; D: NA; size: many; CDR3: CASSEQGDYGYTF; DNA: TGCGCCAGCAGCGAACAGGGTGACTATGGCTACACCTTC
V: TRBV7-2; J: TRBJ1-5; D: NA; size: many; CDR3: CASAPLGYSNQPQHF; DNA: TGTGCCAGCGCTCCACTGGGCTATAGCAATCAGCCCCAGCATTTT
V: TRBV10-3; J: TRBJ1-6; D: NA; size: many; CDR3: CAAQDRTSSPLHF; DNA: TGTGCCGCACAGGATCGCACATCTTCACCCCTCCACTTT
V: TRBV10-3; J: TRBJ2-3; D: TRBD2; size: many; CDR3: CAISASGMDTQYF; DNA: TGTGCCATCAGTGCCAGCGGGATGGATACGCAGTATTTT
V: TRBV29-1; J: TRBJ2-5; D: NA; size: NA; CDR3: CSVALRETQYF; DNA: TGCAGCGTTGCTCTGCGGGAGACCCAGTACTTC
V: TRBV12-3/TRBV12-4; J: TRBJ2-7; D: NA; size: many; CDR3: CASRTTGSYEQYF; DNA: TGTGCCAGTAGAACGACCGGTTCCTACGAGCAGTACTTC
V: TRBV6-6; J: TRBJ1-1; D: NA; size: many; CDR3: CASRNPAGTEAFF; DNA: TGTGCCAGCAGGAACCCGGCGGGGACTGAAGCTTTCTTT
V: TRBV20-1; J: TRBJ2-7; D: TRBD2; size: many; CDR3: CSARVGAGGSYEQYF; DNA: TGCAGTGCTAGAGTGGGGGCGGGGGGCTCCTACGAGCAGTACTTC
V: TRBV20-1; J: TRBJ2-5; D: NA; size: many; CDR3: CSARSGGQETQYF; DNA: TGCAGTGCTAGGAGTGGCGGCCAAGAGACCCAGTACTTC
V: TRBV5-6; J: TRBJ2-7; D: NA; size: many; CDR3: CASRVAGRAYEQYF; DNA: TGTGCCAGCAGGGTCGCCGGCCGAGCCTACGAGCAGTACTTC
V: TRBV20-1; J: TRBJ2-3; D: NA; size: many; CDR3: CSARPTDTQYF; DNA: TGCAGTGCTAGACCCACAGATACGCAGTATTTT
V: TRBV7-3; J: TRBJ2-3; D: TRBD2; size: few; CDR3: CASSLTRAGGADTQYF; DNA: TGTGCCAGCAGCTTAACAAGGGCGGGGGGCGCAGATACGCAGTATTTT
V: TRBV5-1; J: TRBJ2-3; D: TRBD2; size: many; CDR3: CASSLELAVGTDTQYF; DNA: TGCGCCAGCAGCTTGGAACTAGCGGTAGGCACAGATACGCAGTATTTT
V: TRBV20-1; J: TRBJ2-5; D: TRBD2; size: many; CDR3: CSARKSGGYEETQYF; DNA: TGCAGTGCTAGAAAAAGCGGGGGGTACGAAGAGACCCAGTACTTC
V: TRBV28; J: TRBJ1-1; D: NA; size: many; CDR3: CASSSQRREAFF; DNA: TGTGCCAGCAGTAGTCAGCGACGGGAAGCTTTCTTT
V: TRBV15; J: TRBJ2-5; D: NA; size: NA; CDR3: CATSTRSQQETQYF; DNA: TGTGCCACCAGCACCAGGAGCCAGCAAGAGACCCAGTACTTC
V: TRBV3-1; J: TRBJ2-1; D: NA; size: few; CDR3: CASSQAGAVYNEQFF; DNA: TGTGCCAGCAGCCAAGCAGGGGCTGTCTACAATGAGCAGTTCTTC
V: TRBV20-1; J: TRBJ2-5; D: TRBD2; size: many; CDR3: CSAHGTSWGQTQYF; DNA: TGCAGTGCCCACGGGACTAGTTGGGGGCAGACCCAGTACTTC
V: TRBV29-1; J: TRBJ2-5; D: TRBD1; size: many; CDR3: CSVEALGQSGETQYF; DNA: TGCAGCGTTGAAGCCCTGGGACAGTCGGGAGAGACCCAGTACTTC
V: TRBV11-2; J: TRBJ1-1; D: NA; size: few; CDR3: CASSPGLKGLNTEAFF; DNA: TGTGCCAGCAGCCCCGGTCTGAAGGGATTGAACACTGAAGCTTTCTTT
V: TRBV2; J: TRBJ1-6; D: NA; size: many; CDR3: CASTGTGSSYNSPLHF; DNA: TGTGCCAGCACCGGGACGGGTAGCTCCTATAATTCACCCCTCCACTTT
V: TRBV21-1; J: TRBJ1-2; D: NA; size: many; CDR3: CASKVARFYGYTF; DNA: TGTGCCAGCAAGGTAGCCCGCTTCTATGGCTACACCTTC
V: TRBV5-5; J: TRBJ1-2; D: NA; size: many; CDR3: CASRLQGYGYTF; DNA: TGTGCCAGCAGATTACAGGGTTATGGCTACACCTTC
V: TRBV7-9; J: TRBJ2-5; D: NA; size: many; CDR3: CASSSRTLQETQYF; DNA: TGTGCCAGCAGCTCCCGGACCCTCCAAGAGACCCAGTACTTC
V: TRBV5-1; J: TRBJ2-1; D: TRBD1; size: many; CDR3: CATSPGTGDNEQFF; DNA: TGCGCCACCTCCCCCGGGACAGGGGACAATGAGCAGTTCTTC
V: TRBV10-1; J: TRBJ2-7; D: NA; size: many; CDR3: CASSESSYEQYF; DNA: TGCGCCAGCAGTGAGTCCTCCTACGAGCAGTACTTC
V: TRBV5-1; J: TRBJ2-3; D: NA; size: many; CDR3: CASSLQGHGDTQYF; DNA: TGCGCCAGCAGTTTACAGGGACACGGGGATACGCAGTATTTT
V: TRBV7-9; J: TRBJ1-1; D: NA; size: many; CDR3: CASSRTVSDTEAFF; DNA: TGTGCCAGCAGCAGGACAGTATCGGACACTGAAGCTTTCTTT
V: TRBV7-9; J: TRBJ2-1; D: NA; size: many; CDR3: CASSVRWGGYNEQFF; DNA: TGTGCCAGCAGCGTTCGATGGGGAGGTTACAATGAGCAGTTCTTC
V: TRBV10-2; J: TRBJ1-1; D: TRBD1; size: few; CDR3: CASNWDRLNTEAFF; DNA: TGCGCCAGCAATTGGGACAGATTGAACACTGAAGCTTTCTTT
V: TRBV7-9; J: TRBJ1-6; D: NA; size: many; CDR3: CASSLASPLHF; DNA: TGTGCCAGCAGCTTAGCTTCACCCCTCCACTTT
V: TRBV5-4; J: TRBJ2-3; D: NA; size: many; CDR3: CASSSATDTQYF; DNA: TGTGCCAGCAGCTCTGCCACAGATACGCAGTATTTT
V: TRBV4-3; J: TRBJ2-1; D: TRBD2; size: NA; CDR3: CASSHQGTSGNYNEQFF; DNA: TGCGCCAGCAGCCATCAGGGGACTAGCGGAAACTACAATGAGCAGTTCTTC
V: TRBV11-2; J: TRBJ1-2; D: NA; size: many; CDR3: CASSSPSEPYGYTF; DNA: TGTGCCAGCAGCTCGCCCTCAGAGCCTTATGGCTACACCTTC
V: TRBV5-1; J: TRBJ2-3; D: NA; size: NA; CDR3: CASSLQLGGGEGTDTQYF; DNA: TGCGCCAGCAGCTTGCAACTAGGGGGGGGCGAAGGCACAGATACGCAGTATTTT
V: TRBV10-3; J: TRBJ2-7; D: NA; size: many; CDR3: CAISASRAVYEQYF; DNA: TGTGCCATCAGTGCCTCCCGGGCCGTCTACGAGCAGTACTTC
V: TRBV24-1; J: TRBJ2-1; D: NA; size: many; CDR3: CATSETAGNSYNEQFF; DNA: TGTGCCACCAGTGAAACGGCGGGGAACTCCTACAATGAGCAGTTCTTC
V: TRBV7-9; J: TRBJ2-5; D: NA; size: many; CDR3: CASSFGSVETQYF; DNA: TGTGCCAGCAGCTTCGGGAGCGTGGAGACCCAGTACTTC
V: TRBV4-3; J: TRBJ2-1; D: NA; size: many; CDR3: CASSQDLGLVSYNEQFF; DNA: TGCGCCAGCAGCCAAGACCTCGGTCTGGTTTCCTACAATGAGCAGTTCTTC
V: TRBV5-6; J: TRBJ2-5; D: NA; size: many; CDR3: CASAGQETQYF; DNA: TGTGCCAGCGCGGGGCAAGAGACCCAGTACTTC
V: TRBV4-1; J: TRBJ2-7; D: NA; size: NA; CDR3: CASSQDWWDWENYEQYF; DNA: TGCGCCAGCAGCCAAGACTGGTGGGACTGGGAAAACTACGAGCAGTACTTC
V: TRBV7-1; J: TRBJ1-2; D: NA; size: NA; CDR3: CASSSGTGGRGYGYTF; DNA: TGTGCCAGCAGCTCCGGGACTGGGGGCCGGGGCTATGGCTACACCTTC
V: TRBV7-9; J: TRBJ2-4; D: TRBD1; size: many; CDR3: CASSSGQAKNIQYF; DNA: TGTGCCAGCAGCTCGGGACAGGCCAAAAACATTCAGTACTTC
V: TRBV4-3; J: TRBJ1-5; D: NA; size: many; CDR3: CASSQIQGRGQPQHF; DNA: TGCGCCAGCAGCCAAATACAGGGACGGGGCCAGCCCCAGCATTTT